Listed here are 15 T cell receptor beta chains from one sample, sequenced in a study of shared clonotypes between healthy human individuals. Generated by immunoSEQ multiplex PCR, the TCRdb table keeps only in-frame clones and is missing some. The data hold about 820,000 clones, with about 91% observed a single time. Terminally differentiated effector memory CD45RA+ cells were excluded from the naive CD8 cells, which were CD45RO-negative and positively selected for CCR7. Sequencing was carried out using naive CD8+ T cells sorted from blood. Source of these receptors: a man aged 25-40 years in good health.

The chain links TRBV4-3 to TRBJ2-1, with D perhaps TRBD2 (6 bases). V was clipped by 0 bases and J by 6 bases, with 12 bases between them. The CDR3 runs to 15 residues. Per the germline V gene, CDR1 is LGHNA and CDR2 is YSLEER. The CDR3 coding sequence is TGCGCCAGCAGCCAAGAGAGCGGACTAAGCAATGAGCAGTTCTTC. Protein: CASSQESGLSNEQFF.

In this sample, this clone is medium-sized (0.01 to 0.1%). The CDR3 DNA reads TGTGCCACCGGTCGGTCCTACGAGCAGTACTTC. Translation gives CATGRSYEQYF. The chain has TRBV28 and TRBJ2-7; no definite D call. The ends were cut back, 10 bases at V and 1 base at J, with 8 bases in the middle. CDR1 is MDHEN, CDR2 SYDVKM, per germline. The CDR3 length is 11 residues.

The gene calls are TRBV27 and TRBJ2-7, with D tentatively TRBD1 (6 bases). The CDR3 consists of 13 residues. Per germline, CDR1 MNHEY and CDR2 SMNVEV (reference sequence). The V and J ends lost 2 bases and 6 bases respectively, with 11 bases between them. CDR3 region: CASSLVEGGEQYF. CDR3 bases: TGTGCCAGCAGTTTAGTCGAAGGGGGCGAGCAGTACTTC.

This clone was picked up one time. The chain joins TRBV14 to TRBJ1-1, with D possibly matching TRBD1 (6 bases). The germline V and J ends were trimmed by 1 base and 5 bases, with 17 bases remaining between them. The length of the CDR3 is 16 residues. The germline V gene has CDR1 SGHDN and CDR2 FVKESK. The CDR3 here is CASSQGIEGGRTEAFF. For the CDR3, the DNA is TGTGCCAGCAGCCAAGGGATAGAGGGGGGGCGGACTGAAGCTTTCTTT. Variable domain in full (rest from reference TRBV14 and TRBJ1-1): EAGVTQFPSHSVIEKGQTVTLRCDPISGHDNLYWYRRVMGKEIKFLLHFVKESKQDESGMPNNRFLAERTGGTYSTLKVQPAELEDSGVYFCASSQGIEGGRTEAFFGQGTRLTVV.

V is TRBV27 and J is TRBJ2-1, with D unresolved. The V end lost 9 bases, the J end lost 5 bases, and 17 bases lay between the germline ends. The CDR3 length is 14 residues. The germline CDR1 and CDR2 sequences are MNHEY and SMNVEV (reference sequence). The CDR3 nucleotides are TGTGCCAGTTGGTTAGGAACTTCTCACAATGAGCAGTTCTTC. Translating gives CASWLGTSHNEQFF.

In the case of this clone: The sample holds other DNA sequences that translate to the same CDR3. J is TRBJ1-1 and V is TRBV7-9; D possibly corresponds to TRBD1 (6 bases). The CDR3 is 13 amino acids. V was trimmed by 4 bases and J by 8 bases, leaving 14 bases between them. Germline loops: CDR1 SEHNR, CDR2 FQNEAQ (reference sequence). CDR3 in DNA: TGTGCCAGCAGCTCCAGACAGGTTCCAGAAGCTTTCTTT. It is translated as CASSSRQVPEAFF.

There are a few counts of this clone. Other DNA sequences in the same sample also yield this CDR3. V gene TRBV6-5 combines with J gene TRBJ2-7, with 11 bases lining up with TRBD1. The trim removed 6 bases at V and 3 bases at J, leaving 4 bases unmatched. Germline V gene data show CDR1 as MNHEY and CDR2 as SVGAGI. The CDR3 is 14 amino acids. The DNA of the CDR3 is TGTGCCAGCAGCTTGGGGACAGGGGGCTACGAGCAGTACTTC. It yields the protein CASSLGTGGYEQYF.

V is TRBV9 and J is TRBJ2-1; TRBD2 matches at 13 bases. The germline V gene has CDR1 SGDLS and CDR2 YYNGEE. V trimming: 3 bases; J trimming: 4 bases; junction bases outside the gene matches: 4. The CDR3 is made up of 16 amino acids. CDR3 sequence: CASSGGGLAGYNEQFF. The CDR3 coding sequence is TGTGCCAGCAGCGGAGGGGGACTAGCGGGGTACAATGAGCAGTTCTTC.

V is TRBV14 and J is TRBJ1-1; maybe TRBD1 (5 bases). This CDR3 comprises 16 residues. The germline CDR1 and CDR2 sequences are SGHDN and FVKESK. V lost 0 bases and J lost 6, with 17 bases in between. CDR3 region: CASSQERIGRDAEAFF. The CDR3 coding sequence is TGTGCCAGCAGCCAAGAAAGGATTGGGAGGGACGCTGAAGCTTTCTTT. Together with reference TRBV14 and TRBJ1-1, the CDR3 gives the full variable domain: EAGVTQFPSHSVIEKGQTVTLRCDPISGHDNLYWYRRVMGKEIKFLLHFVKESKQDESGMPNNRFLAERTGGTYSTLKVQPAELEDSGVYFCASSQERIGRDAEAFFGQGTRLTVV.

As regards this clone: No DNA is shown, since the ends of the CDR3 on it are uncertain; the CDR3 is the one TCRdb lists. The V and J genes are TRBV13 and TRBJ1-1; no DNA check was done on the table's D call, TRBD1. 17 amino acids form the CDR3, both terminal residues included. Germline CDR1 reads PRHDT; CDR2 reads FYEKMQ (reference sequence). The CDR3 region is CASSSSGQGRGNTEAFF.

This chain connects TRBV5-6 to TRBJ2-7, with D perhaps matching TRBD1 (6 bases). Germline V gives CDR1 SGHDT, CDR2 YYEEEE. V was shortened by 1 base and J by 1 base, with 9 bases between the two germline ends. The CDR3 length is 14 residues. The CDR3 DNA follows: TGTGCCAGCAGCTTGACAGGGTTTTCCTACGAGCAGTACTTC. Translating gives CASSLTGFSYEQYF.

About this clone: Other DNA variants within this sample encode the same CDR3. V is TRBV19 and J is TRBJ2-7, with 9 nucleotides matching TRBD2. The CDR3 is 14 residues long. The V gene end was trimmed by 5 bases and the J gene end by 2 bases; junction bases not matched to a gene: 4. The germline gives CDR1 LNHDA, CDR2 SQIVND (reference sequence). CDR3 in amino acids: CASSPGLAAYEQYF. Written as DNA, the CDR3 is TGTGCCAGTAGTCCGGGACTAGCCGCCTACGAGCAGTACTTC.

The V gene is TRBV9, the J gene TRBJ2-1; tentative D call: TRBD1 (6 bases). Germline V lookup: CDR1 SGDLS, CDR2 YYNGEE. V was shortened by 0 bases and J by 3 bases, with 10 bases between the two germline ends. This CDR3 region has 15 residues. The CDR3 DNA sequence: TGTGCCAGCAGCGTAGCAGGGGCAGTCTACAATGAGCAGTTCTTC. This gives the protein CASSVAGAVYNEQFF.

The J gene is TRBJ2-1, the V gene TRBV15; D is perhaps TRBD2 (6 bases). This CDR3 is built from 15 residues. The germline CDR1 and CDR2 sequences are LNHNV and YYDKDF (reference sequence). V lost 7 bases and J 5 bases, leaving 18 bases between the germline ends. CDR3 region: CATKAAGLTDNEQFF. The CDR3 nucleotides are TGTGCCACCAAGGCGGCGGGGCTGACCGACAATGAGCAGTTCTTC.

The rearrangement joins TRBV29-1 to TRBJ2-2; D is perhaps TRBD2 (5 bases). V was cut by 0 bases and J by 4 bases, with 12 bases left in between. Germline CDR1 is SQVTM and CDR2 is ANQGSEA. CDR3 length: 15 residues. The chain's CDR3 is CSVEDSAAGTGELFF. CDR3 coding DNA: TGCAGCGTTGAAGACAGCGCGGCGGGCACCGGGGAGCTGTTTTTT.